This TCR beta chain was captured by sequencing in a study of identical twins. General study results and limits: Modeled out-of-frame TCR alpha sharing in monozygotic twins fell below observed levels.

This clonotype was picked up many times. Its specificity is unknown. Via MiXCR, TCRdb re-called the 5' RACE reads, giving one row per CDR3 protein. The sample carries about 890,000 distinct CDR3 sequences, 9% to 15% recorded once. The data were also submitted as part of a second study, on yellow fever vaccine responses in identical twins.

Sequencing input: PBMCs. The sequence came from a woman in her late teens or twenties in good health.

CDR3 sequence: CSVDVAGASTGELFF. CDR3 sequence (DNA): TGCAGCGTTGATGTTGCGGGAGCCAGCACCGGGGAGCTGTTTTTT. The chain combines TRBV29-1 with TRBJ2-2; 7 nucleotides align to TRBD2. V shed 3 bases and J 4 bases; nucleotides not matched to a gene: 8. This CDR3 has 15 amino acids. Germline V gene lookup returns CDR1 SQVTM and CDR2 ANQGSEA.